This entry lists 13 T cell receptor beta chains sequenced from one sample in a study of CD4+ T cells in melanoma. This table comes from immunoSEQ multiplex PCR, and its TCRdb copy is limited to in-frame clones, with some not included. The table lists about 10,000 clones, about three quarters of them singletons. The sample was cells from a culture (not recorded whether cultured in vitro). Receptors were obtained from a human donor with melanoma.

This chain links TRBV11-2 with TRBJ2-5; D gene unclear. This CDR3 contains 13 residues. The germline V and J ends were trimmed by 2 bases and 2 bases, with 6 bases remaining between them. The germline V gene encodes CDR1 SGHAT and CDR2 FQNNGV. The CDR3 reads CASSLSPQETQYF. CDR3 nucleotide sequence: TGTGCCAGCAGCTTATCCCCTCAAGAGACCCAGTACTTC.

The chain combines TRBV5-8 with TRBJ2-1, with D unclear. V lost 5 bases and J 4 bases, leaving 10 bases between the germline ends. Germline V gene sequence: CDR1 SGHTS, CDR2 YDEGEE. This CDR3 comprises 13 residues. Here the CDR3 reads CASSPTFYNEQFF. CDR3 DNA sequence: TGTGCCAGCAGTCCGACTTTTTACAATGAGCAGTTCTTC.

V is TRBV7-2 and J is TRBJ1-5; D not resolved. In germline, CDR1 is SGHTA, CDR2 FQGNSA. Between the trimmed V and J ends, which lost 5 bases and 5 bases, there was a span of 7 bases. The CDR3 length is 12 residues. The CDR3 region is CASSPVDQPQHF. As DNA, the CDR3 is TGTGCCAGCAGCCCAGTAGATCAGCCCCAGCATTTT. Complete variable domain (other parts from reference TRBV7-2 and TRBJ1-5): GAGVSQSPSNKVTEKGKDVELRCDPISGHTALYWYRQSLGQGLEFLIYFQGNSAPDKSGLPSDRFSAERTGGSVSTLTIQRTQQEDSAVYLCASSPVDQPQHFGDGTRLSIL.

V gene TRBV5-1 combines with J gene TRBJ1-2; D is ambiguous. Germline-derived CDR1 and CDR2 are SGHRS and YFSETQ. The V end lost 0 bases, the J end lost 9 bases, and 15 bases lay between the germline ends. This CDR3 comprises 14 residues. Here the CDR3 DNA reads TGCGCCAGCAGCTTGGGCCCCGAACAAGGGAGCTACACCTTC. Encoded protein: CASSLGPEQGSYTF.

This chain connects TRBV5-1 to TRBJ2-5; the D gene is possibly TRBD1 (6 bases). The CDR3 is 16 residues long. Germline values: CDR1 SGHRS, CDR2 YFSETQ. V dropped 0 bases and J dropped 2 bases, with 14 bases sitting between them. CDR3 in DNA: TGCGCCAGCAGCTTGGCCTGGGGGACAAATCAAGAGACCCAGTACTTC. Its protein is CASSLAWGTNQETQYF.

The V and J genes are TRBV4-1 and TRBJ1-2; D unresolved. The CDR3 covers 16 residues. Trimming stripped 0 bases from V and 6 bases from J, with 17 bases between. CDR1 is MGHRA, CDR2 YSYEKL, per germline. CDR3 residues: CASSQDRFPSSDGYTF. In DNA form, the CDR3 reads TGCGCCAGCAGCCAAGACAGGTTCCCCTCCTCGGATGGCTACACCTTC.

The chain employs TRBV4-1 and TRBJ2-3, with 12 bases that match TRBD2. The length of the CDR3 is 17 residues. From germline, CDR1 is MGHRA and CDR2 YSYEKL. The ends lost 2 bases at V and 2 bases at J; junction bases unmatched: 5. The CDR3: CASSQSGLAGTTDTQYF. Here the CDR3 DNA reads TGCGCCAGCAGCCAATCTGGACTAGCGGGGACCACAGATACGCAGTATTTT.

CDR3 loop: CASSVGGQYSGNTIYF. The CDR3 region has the DNA TGTGCCAGCAGCGTAGGGGGACAATACTCTGGAAACACCATATATTTT. The V call is TRBV9, the J call TRBJ1-3, with a tentative D call TRBD1 (6 bases). Germline CDR1 is SGDLS and CDR2 is YYNGEE. The V and J ends lost 0 bases and 0 bases respectively, with 10 bases between them. The CDR3 is 16 residues long.

The rearrangement links TRBV5-8 to TRBJ1-6; TRBD1 might be the D (6 bases). CDR3 size: 16 residues. Per germline, CDR1 SGHTS and CDR2 YDEGEE. V dropped 4 bases and J dropped 8 bases, with 19 bases sitting between them. CDR3 in amino acids: CASSRQIRGSDSPLHF. CDR3 bases: TGTGCCAGCAGCCGTCAGATCAGGGGTTCGGATTCACCCCTCCACTTT.

This chain's CDR3 is CAWSSPGTENTGELFF. In DNA form, the CDR3 reads TGTGCCTGGAGTTCCCCCGGGACAGAGAACACCGGGGAGCTGTTTTTT. The chain recombines TRBV30 with TRBJ2-2; 7 nucleotides agree with TRBD1. The trim removed 2 bases at V and 1 base at J, leaving 7 bases unmatched. This CDR3 contains 16 residues. Germline CDR1 reads GTSNPN; CDR2 reads SVGIG (reference sequence).

The chain couples TRBV25-1 to TRBJ1-6, with a weak D call TRBD1 (6 bases). Per germline, CDR1 MGHDK and CDR2 SYGVNS. V was shortened by 1 base and J by 10 bases, with 23 bases between the two germline ends. The CDR3 sequence is 18 residues long. CDR3 DNA sequence: TGTGCCAGCAGTGAATGGCCCCCTGGGGCAGGGGACGACTCACCCCTCCACTTT. Translated, it gives CASSEWPPGAGDDSPLHF.

The J gene is TRBJ2-6, the V gene TRBV6-1; D ambiguous. The CDR3 totals 15 residues. Trimming took 1 base from V and 0 from J, leaving 4 bases between them. Germline V gene sequence: CDR1 MNHNS, CDR2 SASEGT. This chain's CDR3 is CASSEGGSGANVLTF. The CDR3 DNA reads as TGTGCCAGCAGTGAAGGGGGCTCTGGGGCCAACGTCCTGACTTTC.

V and J are TRBV5-1 and TRBJ2-5; D is tentatively TRBD1 or TRBD2 (5 bases each). V was trimmed by 0 bases and J by 4 bases, leaving 16 bases between them. CDR1 and CDR2 from the germline V gene are SGHRS and YFSETQ. The CDR3 consists of 16 residues. The CDR3 here is CASSLGLHGAGETQYF. In DNA, the CDR3 is TGCGCCAGCAGCTTGGGGTTACATGGGGCGGGAGAGACCCAGTACTTC.